This T cell receptor beta chain was identified during a study of OX40 agonist ivuxolimab in advanced cancers. Study-wide background: Each patient was given ivuxolimab into a vein every 2 weeks, at 0.01 to 10 mg/kg.

Data came from immunoSEQ multiplex PCR; TCRdb stores just in-frame clones and leaves some out. In the table there are roughly 70,000 clones, approximately 90% of which are singletons. Blood got drawn at baseline, again on cycle 4 day 1, and then on cycle 7 day 1. Study-level results: Averaging showed that CD8+ T cells had more expanded clones than CD4+ did.

This CDR3 comprises 13 residues. The ends were cut back, 4 bases at V and 2 bases at J, with 9 bases in the middle. Germline-derived CDR1 and CDR2 are WSHSY and SAAADI. Notes on this clone: Its antigen is still unknown.

Here the sequenced sample was CD4+ or CD8+ T cells sorted from blood, taken in a trial of the OX40 agonist ivuxolimab. V usage is TRBV10-2 and J usage is TRBJ2-7, with D perhaps matching TRBD1 or TRBD2 (5 bases each). The sequence derives from an adult with an advanced solid tumor such as melanoma, head and neck, liver or kidney cancer. The CDR3 nucleotides are TGCGCCAGCAGTGGCCAGGGAGCCTACGAGCAGTACTTC. It codes for CASSGQGAYEQYF.